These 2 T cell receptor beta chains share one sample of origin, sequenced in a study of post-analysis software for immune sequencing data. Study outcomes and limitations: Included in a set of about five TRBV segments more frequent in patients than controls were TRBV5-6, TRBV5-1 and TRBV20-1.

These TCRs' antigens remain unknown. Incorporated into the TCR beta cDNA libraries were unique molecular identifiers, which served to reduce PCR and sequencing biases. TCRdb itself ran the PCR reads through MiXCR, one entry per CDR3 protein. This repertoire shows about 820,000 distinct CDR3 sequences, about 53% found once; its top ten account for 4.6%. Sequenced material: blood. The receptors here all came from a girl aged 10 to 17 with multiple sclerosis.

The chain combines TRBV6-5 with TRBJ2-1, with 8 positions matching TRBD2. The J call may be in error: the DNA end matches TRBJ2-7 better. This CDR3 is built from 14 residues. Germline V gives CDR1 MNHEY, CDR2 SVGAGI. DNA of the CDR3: TGTGCCAGCAGTACACTAGCGGACTACAATGAGCAGTACTTC. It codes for CASSTLADYNEQYF.

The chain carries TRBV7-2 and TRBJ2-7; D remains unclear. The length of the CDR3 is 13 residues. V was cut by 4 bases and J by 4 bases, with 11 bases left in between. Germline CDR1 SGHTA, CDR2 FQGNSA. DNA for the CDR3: TGTGCCAGCAGCTACCAGTCCGGGTACGAGCAGTACTTC. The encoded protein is CASSYQSGYEQYF. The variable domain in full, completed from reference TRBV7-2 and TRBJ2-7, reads GAGVSQSPSNKVTEKGKDVELRCDPISGHTALYWYRQSLGQGLEFLIYFQGNSAPDKSGLPSDRFSAERTGGSVSTLTIQRTQQEDSAVYLCASSYQSGYEQYFGPGTRLTVT.